This is a list of T cell receptor beta chains from one sample in a study of T cells in Graves' hyperthyroidism and ophthalmopathy. TCRdb re-analysed the multiplex PCR reads in MiXCR, keeping a single row per CDR3 protein. This sample has roughly 570,000 distinct CDR3 sequences, with roughly 46% found just once. Sequencing was done on a sample of peripheral blood or thyroid tissue (not recorded which). The origin of the receptors is a young woman with Graves' hyperthyroidism. The CDR3 runs from the conserved cysteine through the conserved F or W. Each record gives: CDR3 DNA, CDR3 protein, J gene, clone size, D gene, V gene. The D gene is left open where the match is weak. The listing skips clone size in some rows; elsewhere it reads once, few, many or a size class.

CDR3 DNA: TGCAGCGTTGCTCATAGCGGGAGAGTATTAGATACGCCGTATTTT
CDR3 protein: CSVAHSGRVLDTPYF
J gene: TRBJ2-3
clone size: -
D gene: TRBD2
V gene: TRBV29-1

CDR3 DNA: TGTGCCAGCAGCTTAAACGGGGGTGGCTCTGGAAACACCATATATTTT
CDR3 protein: CASSLNGGGSGNTIYF
J gene: TRBJ1-3
clone size: -
D gene: -
V gene: TRBV7-2

CDR3 DNA: TGCGCCAGCAGTGAGGGACACACGAGCTCCTACGAGCAGTACTTC
CDR3 protein: CASSEGHTSSYEQYF
J gene: TRBJ2-7
clone size: once
D gene: -
V gene: TRBV10-1

CDR3 DNA: TGTGCCAGCAGCCAAGCGACAGGGACAACCTATGGCTACACCTTC
CDR3 protein: CASSQATGTTYGYTF
J gene: TRBJ1-2
clone size: many
D gene: TRBD1
V gene: TRBV14

CDR3 DNA: TGTGCCAGCAGGTCAAGGGGGGACGAGCAGTACTTC
CDR3 protein: CASRSRGDEQYF
J gene: TRBJ2-7
clone size: -
D gene: -
V gene: TRBV7-6

CDR3 DNA: TGTGCCAGCAGTGACGGACTAGCGGGAGGCGAGCAGTACTTC
CDR3 protein: CASSDGLAGGEQYF
J gene: TRBJ2-7
clone size: -
D gene: TRBD2
V gene: TRBV6-1

CDR3 DNA: TGTGCCAGCAGCCAAGTGAGGCTAGCGGGAGACTACGAGCAGTACTTC
CDR3 protein: CASSQVRLAGDYEQYF
J gene: TRBJ2-7
clone size: many
D gene: TRBD2
V gene: TRBV3-1

CDR3 DNA: TGTGCCAGCAGTTACCTAGGGGGACAGGGGGATTCACCCCTCCACTTT
CDR3 protein: CASSYLGGQGDSPLHF
J gene: TRBJ1-6
clone size: -
D gene: TRBD1
V gene: TRBV6-6

CDR3 DNA: TGTGCCAGCAGCTTACGACGGGACAGCGGGAGGGCAGATACGCAGTATTTT
CDR3 protein: CASSLRRDSGRADTQYF
J gene: TRBJ2-3
clone size: few
D gene: TRBD2
V gene: TRBV2

CDR3 DNA: TGCGCCAGCAGCTTGGTAGCGGACGGCGGAGACTATGGCTACACCTTC
CDR3 protein: CASSLVADGGDYGYTF
J gene: TRBJ1-2
clone size: -
D gene: -
V gene: TRBV5-1